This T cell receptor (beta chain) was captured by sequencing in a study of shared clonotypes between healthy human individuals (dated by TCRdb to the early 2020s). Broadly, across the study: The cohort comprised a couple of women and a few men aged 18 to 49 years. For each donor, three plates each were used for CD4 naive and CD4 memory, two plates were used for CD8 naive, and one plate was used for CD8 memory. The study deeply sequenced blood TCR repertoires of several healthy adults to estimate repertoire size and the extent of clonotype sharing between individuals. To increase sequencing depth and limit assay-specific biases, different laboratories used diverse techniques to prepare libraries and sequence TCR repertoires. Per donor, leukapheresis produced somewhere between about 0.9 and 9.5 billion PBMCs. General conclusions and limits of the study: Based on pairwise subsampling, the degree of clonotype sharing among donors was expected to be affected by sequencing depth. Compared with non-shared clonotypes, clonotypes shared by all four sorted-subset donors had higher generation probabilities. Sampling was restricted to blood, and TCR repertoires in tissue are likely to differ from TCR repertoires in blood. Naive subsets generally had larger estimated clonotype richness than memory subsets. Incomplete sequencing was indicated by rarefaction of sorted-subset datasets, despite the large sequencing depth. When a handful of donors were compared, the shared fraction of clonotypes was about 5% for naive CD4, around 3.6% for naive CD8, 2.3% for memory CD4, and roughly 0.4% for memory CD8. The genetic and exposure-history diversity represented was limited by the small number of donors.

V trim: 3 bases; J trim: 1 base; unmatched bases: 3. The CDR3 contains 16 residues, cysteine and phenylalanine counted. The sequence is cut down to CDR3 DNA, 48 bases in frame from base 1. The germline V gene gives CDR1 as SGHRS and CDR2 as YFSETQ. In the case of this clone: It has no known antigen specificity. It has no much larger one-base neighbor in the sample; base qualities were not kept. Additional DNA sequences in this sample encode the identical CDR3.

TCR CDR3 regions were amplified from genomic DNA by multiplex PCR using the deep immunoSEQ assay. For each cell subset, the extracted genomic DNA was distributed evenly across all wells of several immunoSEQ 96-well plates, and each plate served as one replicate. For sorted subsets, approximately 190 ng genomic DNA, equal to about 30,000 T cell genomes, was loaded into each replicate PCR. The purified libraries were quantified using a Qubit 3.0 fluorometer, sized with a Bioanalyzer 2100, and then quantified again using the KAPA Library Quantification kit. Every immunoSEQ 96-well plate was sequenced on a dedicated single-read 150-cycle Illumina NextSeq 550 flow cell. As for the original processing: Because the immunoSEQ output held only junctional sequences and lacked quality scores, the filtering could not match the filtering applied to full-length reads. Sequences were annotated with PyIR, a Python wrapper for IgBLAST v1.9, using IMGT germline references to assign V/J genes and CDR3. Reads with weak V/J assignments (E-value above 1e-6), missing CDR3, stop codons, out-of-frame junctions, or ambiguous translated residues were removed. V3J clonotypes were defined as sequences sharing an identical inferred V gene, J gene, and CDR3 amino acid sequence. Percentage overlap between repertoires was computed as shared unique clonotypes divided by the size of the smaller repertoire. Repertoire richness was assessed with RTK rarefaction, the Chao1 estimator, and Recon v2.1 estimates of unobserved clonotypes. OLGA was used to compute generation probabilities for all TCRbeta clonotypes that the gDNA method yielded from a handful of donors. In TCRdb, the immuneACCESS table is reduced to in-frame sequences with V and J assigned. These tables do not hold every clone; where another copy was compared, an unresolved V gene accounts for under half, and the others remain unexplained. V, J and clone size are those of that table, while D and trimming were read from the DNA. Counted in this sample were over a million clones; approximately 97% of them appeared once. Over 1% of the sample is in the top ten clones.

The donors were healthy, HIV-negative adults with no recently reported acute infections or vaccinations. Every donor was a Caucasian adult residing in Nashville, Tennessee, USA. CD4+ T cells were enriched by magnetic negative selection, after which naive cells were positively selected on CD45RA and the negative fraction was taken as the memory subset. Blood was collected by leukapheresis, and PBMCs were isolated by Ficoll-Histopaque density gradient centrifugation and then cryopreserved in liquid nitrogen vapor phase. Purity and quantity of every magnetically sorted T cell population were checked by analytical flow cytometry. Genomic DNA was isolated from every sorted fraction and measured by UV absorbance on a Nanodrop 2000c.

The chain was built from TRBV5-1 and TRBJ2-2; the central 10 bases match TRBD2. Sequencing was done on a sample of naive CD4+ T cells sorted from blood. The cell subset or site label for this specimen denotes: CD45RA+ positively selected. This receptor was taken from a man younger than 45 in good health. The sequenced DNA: TGCGCCAGCAGCTCAGGACTAGCGGTGAACACCGGGGAGCTGTTTTTT. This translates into CASSSGLAVNTGELFF.